This T cell receptor (beta chain) comes out of a study of T cells after yellow fever vaccination. The V gene's germline CDR1 is SGHTA and CDR2 FQGNSA. The CDR3 length is 13 residues. With 4 bases removed from V and 2 bases from J, the gap between germline ends came to 7 bases. Remarks on this clonotype: The antigen is unknown.

Production of TCR cDNA was by 5'RACE template switching, which also added a universal primer site and UMIs. TCRdb redid the calling of the 5' RACE reads with MiXCR, one entry per CDR3 protein. The top ten clones hold around 15% of a sample with hundreds of thousands of distinct CDR3 sequences, about 13% of them seen once. Study results and limitations: After the booster, roughly 96% of CD4 and roughly nine tenths of CD8 primary-response clones were re-detected.

Sequenced here: PBMCs, sampled on the day of the yellow fever booster vaccination. The J gene is TRBJ2-3, the V gene TRBV7-2, with unresolved D. The TCR comes from a man aged 30 to 39 who received the YFV17D yellow fever vaccine. The CDR3 region has the DNA TGTGCCAGCAGCTGGCGACACACAGATACGCAGTATTTT. Protein product: CASSWRHTDTQYF.